The next 5 T cell receptor beta chains were all read from a single sample in a study of cytomegalovirus exposure and HLA in healthy donors. 60 Vbeta and 13 Jbeta primers were used in PCR. Repertoires were generated with immunoSEQ multiplex PCR, while TCRdb's copy carries only in-frame clones and drops some. The sample lists 150,000 to 200,000 clones, around 80% seen once, with around 8% in the top ten. The material sequenced was PBMCs. These receptors were taken from a woman aged 40 to 55 in good health and CMV-seropositive.

This clone was observed a single time. The DNA for the CDR3 is TGTGCCAGCAGTCCCTACGACAGGGCAGGGCCCTACGAGCAGTACTTC. It is translated as CASSPYDRAGPYEQYF. The chain carries TRBV28 and TRBJ2-7, with 7 positions matching TRBD1. The CDR3 totals 16 residues. Trimming took 5 bases from V and 2 from J; bases not matched to a gene: 12. Per germline, CDR1 MDHEN and CDR2 SYDVKM.

This chain joins TRBV29-1 and TRBJ2-2, with 7 bases lining up with TRBD1. This CDR3 is 14 amino acids long. Unmatched junction bases numbered 8, after V lost 4 bases and J lost 6 bases. The germline V gene has CDR1 SQVTM and CDR2 ANQGSEA. The DNA for the CDR3 is TGCAGCGTTGGGGAGACAGGGTGGCCCGGGGAGCTGTTTTTT. As protein: CSVGETGWPGELFF.

In its sample, this clone was seen a few times. The chain recombines TRBV15 with TRBJ2-1, with a possible D match to TRBD2 (6 bases). Per germline, CDR1 LNHNV and CDR2 YYDKDF (reference sequence). V dropped 5 bases and J dropped 4 bases, with 18 bases sitting between them. The CDR3 covers 16 residues. This CDR3 is CATSGRLAGLYNEQFF. The CDR3 DNA reads as TGTGCCACCAGCGGACGATTGGCGGGACTGTACAATGAGCAGTTCTTC.

The chain joins TRBV28 to TRBJ2-5, with 7 bases matching TRBD1. CDR1 MDHEN and CDR2 SYDVKM come from the germline V gene. J was trimmed by 5 bases and V by 4 bases; bases with no gene match: 10. CDR3 size: 15 residues. The CDR3 coding sequence is TGTGCCAGCAGTTCATTAGACAGGGCAGGCGAGACCCAGTACTTC. This sequence encodes CASSSLDRAGETQYF.

The chain joins TRBV29-1 to TRBJ2-7, with TRBD1 as a possible D gene (6 bases). V was trimmed by 7 bases and J by 2 bases, leaving 12 bases between them. The CDR3 is made up of 12 amino acids. Germline CDR1 is SQVTM and CDR2 is ANQGSEA. The CDR3 protein is CSASQGTYEQYF. In DNA, the CDR3 is TGCAGCGCCAGCCAGGGGACCTACGAGCAGTACTTC.